Included here is one T cell receptor beta chain sequence, with context. This specimen comes from a study of blood T cell repertoires in COVID-19. Study-wide context: There were acute and convalescent COVID-19 samples, and they came from the United States, Italy and Spain. T cells, B-cell-depleted T cells, or PBMCs provided the cDNA or gDNA that served as material.

The CDR3 loop spans 15 amino acids. V shed 3 bases, J shed 5 bases, and the junction held 5 bases outside the gene matches. CDR1 and CDR2 (germline): LNHDA, SQIVND (reference sequence). In the original processing: Amplification of reference gene primers provided the estimated nucleated cell counts. The protocol was immunoSEQ multiplex PCR, while the TCRdb copy is restricted to in-frame clones and leaves out a portion. The V and J calls and clone size were taken over from that table, and D and trimming were inferred from the DNA. The sample has some 80,000 clones, roughly 90% seen once. Sequencing used peripheral blood. V usage is TRBV19 and J usage is TRBJ2-3; the match to TRBD1 covers 10 bases. This TCR came from a human donor in a cohort sampled during active COVID-19. CDR3: CASSIIDRGRDTQYF. For the CDR3, the DNA is TGTGCCAGTAGTATTATCGACAGGGGGCGAGATACGCAGTATTTT.